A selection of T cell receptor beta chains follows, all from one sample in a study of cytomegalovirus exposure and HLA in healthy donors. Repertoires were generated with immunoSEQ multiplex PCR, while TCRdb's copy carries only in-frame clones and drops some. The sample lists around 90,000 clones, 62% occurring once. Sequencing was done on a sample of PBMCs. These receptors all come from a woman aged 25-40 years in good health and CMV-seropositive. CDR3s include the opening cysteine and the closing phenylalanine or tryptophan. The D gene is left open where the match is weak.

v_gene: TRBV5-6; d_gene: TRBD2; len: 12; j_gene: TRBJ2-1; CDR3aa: CASSLGAGVEFF
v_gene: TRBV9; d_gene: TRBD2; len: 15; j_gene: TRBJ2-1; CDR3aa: CASSALSGGGNEQFF
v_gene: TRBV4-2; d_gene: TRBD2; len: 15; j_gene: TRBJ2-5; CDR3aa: CASSQTSGGAKTQYF
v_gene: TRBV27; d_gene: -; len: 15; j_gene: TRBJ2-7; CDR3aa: CASSSLEAVEYEQYF
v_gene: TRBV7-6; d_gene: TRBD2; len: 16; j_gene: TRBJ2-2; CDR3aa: CASSSDGGGLTGELFF
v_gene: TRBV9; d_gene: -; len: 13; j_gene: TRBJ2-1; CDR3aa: CASSVEIYNEQFF
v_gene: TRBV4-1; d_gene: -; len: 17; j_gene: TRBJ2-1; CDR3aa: CASSQGRGGARYNEQFF
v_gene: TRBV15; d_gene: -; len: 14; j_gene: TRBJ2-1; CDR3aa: CATSRGGTYNEQFF
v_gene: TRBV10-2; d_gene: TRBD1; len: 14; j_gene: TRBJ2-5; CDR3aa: CASSDGQGGETQYF
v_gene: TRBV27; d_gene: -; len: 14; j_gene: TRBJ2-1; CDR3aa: CASSLSVAYNEQFF
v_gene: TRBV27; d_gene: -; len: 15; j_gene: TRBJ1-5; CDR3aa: CASSFRRAGNQPQHF
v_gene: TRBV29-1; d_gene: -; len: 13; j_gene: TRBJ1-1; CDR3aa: CSVHPRAVTEAFF
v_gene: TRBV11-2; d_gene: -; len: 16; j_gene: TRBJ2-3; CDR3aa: CASSSGLFGASDTQYF
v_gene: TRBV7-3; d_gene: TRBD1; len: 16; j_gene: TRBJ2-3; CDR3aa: CASSLRAGQGADTQYF
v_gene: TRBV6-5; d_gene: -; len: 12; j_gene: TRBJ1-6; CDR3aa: CASSESLSTLHF
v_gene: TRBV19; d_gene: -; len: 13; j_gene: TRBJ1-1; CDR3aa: CASSRRSNTEAFF
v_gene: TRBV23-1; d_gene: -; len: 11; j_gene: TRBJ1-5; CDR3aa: CARRRDQPQHF
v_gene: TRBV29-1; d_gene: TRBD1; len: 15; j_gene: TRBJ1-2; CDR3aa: CSVESPGQGEYGYTF
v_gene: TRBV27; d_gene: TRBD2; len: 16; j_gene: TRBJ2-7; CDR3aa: CASSSQSGGQTYEQYF
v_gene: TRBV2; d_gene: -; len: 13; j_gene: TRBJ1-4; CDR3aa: CASSQEVGEKLFF
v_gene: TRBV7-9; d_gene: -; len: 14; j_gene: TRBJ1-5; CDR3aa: CSSSSGGERQPQHF
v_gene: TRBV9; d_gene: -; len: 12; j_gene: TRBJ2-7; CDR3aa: CASSPNLGEQYF
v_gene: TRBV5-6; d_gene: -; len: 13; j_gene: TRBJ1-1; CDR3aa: CASSLKGGTEAFF
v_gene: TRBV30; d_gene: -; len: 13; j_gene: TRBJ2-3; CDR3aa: CAWSFRGVDTQYF